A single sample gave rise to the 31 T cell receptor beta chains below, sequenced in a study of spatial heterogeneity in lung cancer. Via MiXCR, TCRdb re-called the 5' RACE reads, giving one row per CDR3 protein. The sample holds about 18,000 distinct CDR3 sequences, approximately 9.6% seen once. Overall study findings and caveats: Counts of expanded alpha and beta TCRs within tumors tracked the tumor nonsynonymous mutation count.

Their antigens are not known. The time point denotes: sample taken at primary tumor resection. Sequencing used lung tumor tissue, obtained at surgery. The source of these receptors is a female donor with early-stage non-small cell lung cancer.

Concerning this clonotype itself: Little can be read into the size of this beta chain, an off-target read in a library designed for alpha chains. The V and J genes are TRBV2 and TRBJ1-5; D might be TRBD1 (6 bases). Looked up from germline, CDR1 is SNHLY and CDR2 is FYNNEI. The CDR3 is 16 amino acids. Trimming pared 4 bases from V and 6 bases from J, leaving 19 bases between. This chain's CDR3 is CASSARGGYIAQPQHF. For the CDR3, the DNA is TGTGCCAGCAGTGCCAGGGGCGGCTACATCGCTCAGCCCCAGCATTTT. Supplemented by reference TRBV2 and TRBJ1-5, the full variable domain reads EPEVTQTPSHQVTQMGQEVILRCVPISNHLYFYWYRQILGQKVEFLVSFYNNEISEKSEIFDDQFSVERPDGSNFTLKIRSTKLEDSAMYFCASSARGGYIAQPQHFGDGTRLSIL.

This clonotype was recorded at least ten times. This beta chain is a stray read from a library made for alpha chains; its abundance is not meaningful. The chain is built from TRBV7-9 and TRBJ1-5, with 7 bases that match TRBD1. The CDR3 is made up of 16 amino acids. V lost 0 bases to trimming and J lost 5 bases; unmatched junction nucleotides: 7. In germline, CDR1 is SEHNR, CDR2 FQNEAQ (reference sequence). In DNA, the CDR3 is TGTGCCAGCAGCTTAGCAGGGGGCCGCGGGGATCAGCCCCAGCATTTT. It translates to CASSLAGGRGDQPQHF.

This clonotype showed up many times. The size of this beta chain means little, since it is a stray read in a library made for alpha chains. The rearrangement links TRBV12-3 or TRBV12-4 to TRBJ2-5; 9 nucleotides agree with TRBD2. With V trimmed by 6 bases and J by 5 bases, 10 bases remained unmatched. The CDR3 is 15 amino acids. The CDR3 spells CASSSALAGRETQYF. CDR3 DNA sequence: TGTGCCAGCAGCTCCGCTCTAGCGGGGAGGGAGACCCAGTACTTC.

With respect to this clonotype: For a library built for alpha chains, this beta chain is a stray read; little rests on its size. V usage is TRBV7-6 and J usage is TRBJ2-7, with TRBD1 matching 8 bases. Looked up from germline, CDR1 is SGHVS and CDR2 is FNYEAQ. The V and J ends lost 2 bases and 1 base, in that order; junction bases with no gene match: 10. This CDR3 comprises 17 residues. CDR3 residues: CASSLSGAGQGSYEQYF. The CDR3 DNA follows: TGTGCCAGCAGCTTATCTGGGGCAGGACAGGGATCCTACGAGCAGTACTTC. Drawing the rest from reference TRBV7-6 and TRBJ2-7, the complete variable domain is GAGVSQSPRYKVTKRGQDVALRCDPISGHVSLYWYRQALGQGPEFLTYFNYEAQQDKSGLPNDRFSAERPEGSISTLTIQRTEQRDSAMYRCASSLSGAGQGSYEQYFGPGTRLTVT.

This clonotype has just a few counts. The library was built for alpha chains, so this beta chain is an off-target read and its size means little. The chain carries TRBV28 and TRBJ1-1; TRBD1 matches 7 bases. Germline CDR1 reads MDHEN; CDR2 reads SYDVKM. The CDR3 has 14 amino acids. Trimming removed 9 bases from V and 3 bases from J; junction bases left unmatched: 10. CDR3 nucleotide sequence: TGTGCCAGTGGCGTAGGGGGCGCGGACACTGAAGCTTTCTTT. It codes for CASGVGGADTEAFF.

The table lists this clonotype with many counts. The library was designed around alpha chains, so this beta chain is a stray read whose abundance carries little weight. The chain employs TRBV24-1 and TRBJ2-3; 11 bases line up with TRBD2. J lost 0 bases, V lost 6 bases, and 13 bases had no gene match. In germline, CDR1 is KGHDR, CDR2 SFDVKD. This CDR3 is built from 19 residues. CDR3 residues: CATSNKGLAGGQSTDTQYF. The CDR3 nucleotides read TGTGCCACCAGTAACAAAGGGCTAGCGGGGGGCCAAAGCACAGATACGCAGTATTTT.

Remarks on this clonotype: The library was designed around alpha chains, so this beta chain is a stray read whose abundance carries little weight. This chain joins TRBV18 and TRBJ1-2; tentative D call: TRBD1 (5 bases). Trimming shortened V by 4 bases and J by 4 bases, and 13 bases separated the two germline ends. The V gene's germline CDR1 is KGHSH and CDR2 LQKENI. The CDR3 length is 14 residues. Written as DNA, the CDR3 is TGTGCCAGCTCACTTAGAGGGGACGGCTATGGCTACACCTTC. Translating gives CASSLRGDGYGYTF. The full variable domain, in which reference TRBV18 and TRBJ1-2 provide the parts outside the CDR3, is NAGVMQNPRHLVRRRGQEARLRCSPMKGHSHVYWYRQLPEEGLKFMVYLQKENIIDESGMPKERFSAEFPKEGPSILRIQQVVRGDSAAYFCASSLRGDGYGYTFGSGTRLTVV.

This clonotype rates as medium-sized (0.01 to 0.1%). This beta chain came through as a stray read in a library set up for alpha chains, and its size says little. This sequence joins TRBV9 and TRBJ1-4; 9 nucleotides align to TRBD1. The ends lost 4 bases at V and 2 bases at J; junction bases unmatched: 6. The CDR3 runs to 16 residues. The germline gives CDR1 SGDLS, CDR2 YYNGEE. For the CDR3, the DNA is TGTGCCAGCAGCAAACAGGGGGCGACTACTAATGAAAAACTGTTTTTT. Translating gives CASSKQGATTNEKLFF.

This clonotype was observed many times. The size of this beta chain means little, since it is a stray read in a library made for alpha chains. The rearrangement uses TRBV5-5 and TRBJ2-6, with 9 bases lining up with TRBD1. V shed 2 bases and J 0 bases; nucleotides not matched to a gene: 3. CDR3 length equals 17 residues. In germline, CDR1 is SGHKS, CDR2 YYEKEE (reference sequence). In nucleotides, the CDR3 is TGTGCCAGCAGCTTACTGGGACAGGGCTCTGGGGCCAACGTCCTGACTTTC. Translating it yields CASSLLGQGSGANVLTF. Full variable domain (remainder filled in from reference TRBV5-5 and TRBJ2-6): DAGVTQSPTHLIKTRGQQVTLRCSPISGHKSVSWYQQVLGQGPQFIFQYYEKEERGRGNFPDRFSARQFPNYSSELNVNALLLGDSALYLCASSLLGQGSGANVLTFGAGSRLTVL.

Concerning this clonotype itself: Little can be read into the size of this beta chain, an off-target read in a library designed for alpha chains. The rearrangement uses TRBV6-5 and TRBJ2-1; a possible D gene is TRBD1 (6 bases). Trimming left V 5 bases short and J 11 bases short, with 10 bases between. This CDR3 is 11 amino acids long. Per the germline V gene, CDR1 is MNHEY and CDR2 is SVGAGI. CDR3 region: CASSGGSQQFF. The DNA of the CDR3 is TGTGCCAGCAGTGGGGGCAGCCAGCAGTTCTTC.

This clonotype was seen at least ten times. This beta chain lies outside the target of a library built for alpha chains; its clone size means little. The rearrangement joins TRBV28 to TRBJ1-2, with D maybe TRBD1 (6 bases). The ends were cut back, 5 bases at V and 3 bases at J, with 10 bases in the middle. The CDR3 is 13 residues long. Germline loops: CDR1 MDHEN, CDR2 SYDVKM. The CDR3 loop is CASSRGRDYGYTF. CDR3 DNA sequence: TGTGCCAGCAGTCGGGGGCGAGACTATGGCTACACCTTC.

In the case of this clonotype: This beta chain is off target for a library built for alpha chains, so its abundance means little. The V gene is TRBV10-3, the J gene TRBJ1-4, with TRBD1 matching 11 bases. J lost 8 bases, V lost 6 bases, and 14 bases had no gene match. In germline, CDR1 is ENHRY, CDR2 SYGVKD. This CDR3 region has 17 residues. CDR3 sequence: CAISKSRDRGLDEKLFF. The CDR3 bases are TGTGCCATCAGCAAGTCCCGGGACAGGGGGTTAGACGAAAAACTGTTTTTT.

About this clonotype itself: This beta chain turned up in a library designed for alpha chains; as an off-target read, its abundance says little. The CDR3 nucleotides read TGTGCCAGCAGCGCGACAGGGGGCGCAGATACGCAGTATTTT. Translation: CASSATGGADTQYF. J is TRBJ2-3 and V is TRBV7-3; TRBD1 matches at 10 bases. The CDR3 runs to 14 residues. With V trimmed by 5 bases and J by 4 bases, 3 bases remained unmatched. Germline V gives CDR1 SGHTA, CDR2 FQGTGA.

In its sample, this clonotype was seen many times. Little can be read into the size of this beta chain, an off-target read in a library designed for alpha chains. The CDR3 nucleotides are TGCAGTGCTACTAGCGGGACACCTGATAGAGGCACTGAAGCTTTCTTT. Translation: CSATSGTPDRGTEAFF. The chain carries TRBV20-1 and TRBJ1-1; maybe TRBD1 (6 bases). The CDR3 is made up of 16 amino acids. The germline V and J ends were trimmed by 4 bases and 4 bases, with 22 bases remaining between them. Germline V gene data show CDR1 as DFQATT and CDR2 as SNEGSKA (reference sequence).

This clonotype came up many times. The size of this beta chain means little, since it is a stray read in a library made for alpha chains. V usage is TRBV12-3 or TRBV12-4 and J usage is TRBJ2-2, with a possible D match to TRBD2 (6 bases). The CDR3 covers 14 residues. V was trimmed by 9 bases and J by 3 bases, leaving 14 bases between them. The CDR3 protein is CASTGGGDTGELFF. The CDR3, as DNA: TGTGCCAGTACCGGAGGAGGGGACACCGGGGAGCTGTTTTTT.

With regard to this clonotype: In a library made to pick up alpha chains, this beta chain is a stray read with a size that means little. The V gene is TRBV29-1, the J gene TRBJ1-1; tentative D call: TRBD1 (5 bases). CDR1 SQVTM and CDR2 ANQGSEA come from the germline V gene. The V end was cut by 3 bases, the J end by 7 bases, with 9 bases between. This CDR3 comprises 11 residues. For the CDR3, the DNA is TGCAGCGTTGACGGGGGTCATGAAGCTTTCTTT. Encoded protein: CSVDGGHEAFF.

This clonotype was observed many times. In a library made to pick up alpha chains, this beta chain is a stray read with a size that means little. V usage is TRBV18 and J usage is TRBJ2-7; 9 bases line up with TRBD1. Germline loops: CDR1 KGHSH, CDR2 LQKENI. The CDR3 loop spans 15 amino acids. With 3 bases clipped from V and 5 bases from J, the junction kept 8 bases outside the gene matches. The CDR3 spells CASSPKTGGFHEQYF. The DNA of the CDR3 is TGTGCCAGCTCACCGAAGACAGGGGGTTTCCACGAGCAGTACTTC.

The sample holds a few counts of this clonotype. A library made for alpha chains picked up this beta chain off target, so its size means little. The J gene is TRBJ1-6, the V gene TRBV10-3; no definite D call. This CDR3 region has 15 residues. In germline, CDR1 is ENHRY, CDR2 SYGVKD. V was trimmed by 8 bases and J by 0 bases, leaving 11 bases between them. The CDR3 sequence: CAIAEGRSYNSPLHF. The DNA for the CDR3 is TGTGCCATCGCGGAAGGGCGCTCCTATAATTCACCCCTCCACTTT.

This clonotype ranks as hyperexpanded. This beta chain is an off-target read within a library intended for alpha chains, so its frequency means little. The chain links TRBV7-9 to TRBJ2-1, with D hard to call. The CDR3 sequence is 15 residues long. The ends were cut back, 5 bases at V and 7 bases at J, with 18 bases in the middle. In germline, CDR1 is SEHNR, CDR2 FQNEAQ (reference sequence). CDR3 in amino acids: CASSPTSPGWNEQFF. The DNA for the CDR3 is TGTGCCAGCAGCCCTACGTCCCCCGGGTGGAATGAGCAGTTCTTC. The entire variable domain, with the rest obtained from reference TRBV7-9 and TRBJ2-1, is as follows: DTGVSQNPRHKITKRGQNVTFRCDPISEHNRLYWYRQTLGQGPEFLTYFQNEAQLEKSRLLSDRFSAERPKGSFSTLEIQRTEQGDSAMYLCASSPTSPGWNEQFFGPGTRLTVL.

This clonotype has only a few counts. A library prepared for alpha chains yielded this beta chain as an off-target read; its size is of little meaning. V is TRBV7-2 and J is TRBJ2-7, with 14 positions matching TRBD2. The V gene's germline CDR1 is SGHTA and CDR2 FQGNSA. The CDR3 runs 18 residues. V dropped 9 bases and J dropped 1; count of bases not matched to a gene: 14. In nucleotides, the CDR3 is TGTGCCAGAGAGAAAGGACTAGCGGGGGGCCTTATATCCTACGAGCAGTACTTC. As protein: CAREKGLAGGLISYEQYF.

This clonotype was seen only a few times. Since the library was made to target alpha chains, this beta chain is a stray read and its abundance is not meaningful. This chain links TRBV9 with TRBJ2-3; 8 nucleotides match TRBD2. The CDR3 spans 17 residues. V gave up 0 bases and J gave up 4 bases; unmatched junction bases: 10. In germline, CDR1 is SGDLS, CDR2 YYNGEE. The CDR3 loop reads CASSVEGGGLAADTQYF. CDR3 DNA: TGTGCCAGCAGCGTAGAAGGCGGGGGGCTAGCCGCAGATACGCAGTATTTT. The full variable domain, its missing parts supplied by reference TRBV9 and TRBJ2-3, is DSGVTQTPKHLITATGQRVTLRCSPRSGDLSVYWYQQSLDQGLQFLIQYYNGEERAKGNILERFSAQQFPDLHSELNLSSLELGDSALYFCASSVEGGGLAADTQYFGPGTRLTVL.

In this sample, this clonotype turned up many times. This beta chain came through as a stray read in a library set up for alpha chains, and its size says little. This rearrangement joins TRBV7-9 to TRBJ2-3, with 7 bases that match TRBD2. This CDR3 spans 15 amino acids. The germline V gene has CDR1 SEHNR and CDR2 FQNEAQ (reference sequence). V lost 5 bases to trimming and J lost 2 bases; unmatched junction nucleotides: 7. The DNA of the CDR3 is TGTGCCAGCAGCCGAAGGGGAGGGACCACAGATACGCAGTATTTT. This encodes CASSRRGGTTDTQYF.

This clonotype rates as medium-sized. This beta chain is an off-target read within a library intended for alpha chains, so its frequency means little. The CDR3 nucleotides read TGTGCCAGCAGCGGCGGACAGGCGTATAATTCACCCCTCCACTTT. Translating it yields CASSGGQAYNSPLHF. This sequence joins TRBV9 and TRBJ1-6; TRBD1 aligns across 7 bases. Germline values: CDR1 SGDLS, CDR2 YYNGEE. The CDR3 totals 15 residues. Trimming took 3 bases from V and 4 from J; bases not matched to a gene: 4.

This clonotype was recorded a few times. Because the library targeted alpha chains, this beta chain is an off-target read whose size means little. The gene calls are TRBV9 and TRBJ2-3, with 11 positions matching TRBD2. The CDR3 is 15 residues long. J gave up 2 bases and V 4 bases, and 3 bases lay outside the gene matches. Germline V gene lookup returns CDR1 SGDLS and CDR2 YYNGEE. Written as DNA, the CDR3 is TGTGCCAGCAGCCTAGCGGGGGGACCCACAGATACGCAGTATTTT. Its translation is CASSLAGGPTDTQYF.

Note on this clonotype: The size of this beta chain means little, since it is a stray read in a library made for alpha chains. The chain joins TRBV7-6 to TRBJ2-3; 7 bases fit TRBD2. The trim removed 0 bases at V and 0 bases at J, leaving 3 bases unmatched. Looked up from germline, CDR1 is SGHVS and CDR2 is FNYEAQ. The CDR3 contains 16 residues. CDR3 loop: CASSLAGRGSTDTQYF. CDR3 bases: TGTGCCAGCAGCTTAGCGGGGCGGGGGAGCACAGATACGCAGTATTTT.

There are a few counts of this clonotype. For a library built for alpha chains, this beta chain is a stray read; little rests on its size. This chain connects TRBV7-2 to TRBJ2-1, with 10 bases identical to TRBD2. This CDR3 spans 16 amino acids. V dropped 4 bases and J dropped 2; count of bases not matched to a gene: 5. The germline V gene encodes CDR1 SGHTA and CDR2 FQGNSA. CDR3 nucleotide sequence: TGTGCCAGCAGCTGGAACAGCGGGGGGGCCTACAATGAGCAGTTCTTC. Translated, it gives CASSWNSGGAYNEQFF.

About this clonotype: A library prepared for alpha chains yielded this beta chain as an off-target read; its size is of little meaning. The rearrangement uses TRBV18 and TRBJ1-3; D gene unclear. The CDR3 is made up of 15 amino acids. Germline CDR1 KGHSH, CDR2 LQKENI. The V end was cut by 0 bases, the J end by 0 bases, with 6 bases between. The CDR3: CASSPPQSSGNTIYF. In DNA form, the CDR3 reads TGTGCCAGCTCACCACCACAGAGCTCTGGAAACACCATATATTTT.

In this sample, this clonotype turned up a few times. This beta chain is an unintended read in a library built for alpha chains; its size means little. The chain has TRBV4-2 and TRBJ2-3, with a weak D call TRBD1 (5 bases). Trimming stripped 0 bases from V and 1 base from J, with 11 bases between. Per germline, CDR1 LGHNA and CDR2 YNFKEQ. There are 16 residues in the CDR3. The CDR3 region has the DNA TGTGCCAGCAGCCAAGAGGCTGGGGCAGGCACAGATACGCAGTATTTT. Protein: CASSQEAGAGTDTQYF.

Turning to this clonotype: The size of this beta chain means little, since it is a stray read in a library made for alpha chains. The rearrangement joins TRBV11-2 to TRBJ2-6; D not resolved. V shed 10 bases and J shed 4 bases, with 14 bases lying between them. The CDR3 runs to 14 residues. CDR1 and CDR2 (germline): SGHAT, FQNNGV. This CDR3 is CAIKRSRGANVLTF. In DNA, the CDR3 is TGTGCCATAAAACGGTCAAGGGGGGCCAACGTCCTGACTTTC. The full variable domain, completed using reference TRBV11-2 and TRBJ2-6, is EAGVAQSPRYKIIEKRQSVAFWCNPISGHATLYWYQQILGQGPKLLIQFQNNGVVDDSQLPKDRFSAERLKGVDSTLKIQPAKLEDSAVYLCAIKRSRGANVLTFGAGSRLTVL.

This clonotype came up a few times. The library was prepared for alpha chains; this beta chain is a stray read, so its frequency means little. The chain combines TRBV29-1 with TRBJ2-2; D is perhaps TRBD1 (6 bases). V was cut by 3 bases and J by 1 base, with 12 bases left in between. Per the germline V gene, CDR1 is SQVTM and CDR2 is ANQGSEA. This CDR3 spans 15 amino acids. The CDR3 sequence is CSVDRQGQNTGELFF. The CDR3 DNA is TGCAGCGTTGATCGGCAGGGACAGAACACCGGGGAGCTGTTTTTT.

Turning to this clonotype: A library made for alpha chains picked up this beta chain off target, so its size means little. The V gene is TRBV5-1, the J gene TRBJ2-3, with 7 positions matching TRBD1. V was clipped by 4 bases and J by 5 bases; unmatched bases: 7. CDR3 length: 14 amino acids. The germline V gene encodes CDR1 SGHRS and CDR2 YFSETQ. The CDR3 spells CASSPQGREDTQYF. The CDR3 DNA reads TGCGCCAGCAGCCCACAGGGGCGAGAAGATACGCAGTATTTT. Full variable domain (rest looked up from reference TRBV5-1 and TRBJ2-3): KAGVTQTPRYLIKTRGQQVTLSCSPISGHRSVSWYQQTPGQGLQFLFEYFSETQRNKGNFPGRFSGRQFSNSRSEMNVSTLELGDSALYLCASSPQGREDTQYFGPGTRLTVL.